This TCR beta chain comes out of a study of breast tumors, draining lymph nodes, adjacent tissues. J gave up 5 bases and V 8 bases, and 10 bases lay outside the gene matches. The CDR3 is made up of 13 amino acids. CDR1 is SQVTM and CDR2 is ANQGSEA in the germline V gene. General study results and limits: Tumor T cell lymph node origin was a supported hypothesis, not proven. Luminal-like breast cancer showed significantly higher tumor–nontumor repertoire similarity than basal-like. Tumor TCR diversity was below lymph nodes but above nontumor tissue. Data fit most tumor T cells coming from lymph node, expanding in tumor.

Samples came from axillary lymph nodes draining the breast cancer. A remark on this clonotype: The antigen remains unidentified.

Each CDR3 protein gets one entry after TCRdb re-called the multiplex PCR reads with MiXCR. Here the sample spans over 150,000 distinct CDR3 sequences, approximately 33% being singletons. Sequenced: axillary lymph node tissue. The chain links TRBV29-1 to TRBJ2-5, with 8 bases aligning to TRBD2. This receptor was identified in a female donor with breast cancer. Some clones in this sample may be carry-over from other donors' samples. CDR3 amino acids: CSTKLAEAETQYF. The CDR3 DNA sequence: TGCAGCACCAAACTAGCGGAGGCGGAGACCCAGTACTTC.